One sample yielded the 18 T cell receptor beta chains listed below, sequenced in a study of vaccination and CD4 T cells after COVID-19. Noted treatment: roughly 10-day PBMC culture with coronavirus spike peptide pools or control peptides (ViraFEST assay). The antigens for these receptors are not known. The Oncomine TCR Beta short-read assay sequenced DNA from cultured CD4+ T cells. TCRdb ran MiXCR on the PCR reads and lists one entry per CDR3 protein. Counted here are about 6,500 distinct CDR3 sequences, around 18% occurring once; the ten biggest clones make up around 20%. Sequencing was carried out using CD4+ T cells from blood, cultured in vitro. The receptors were sampled from a human donor who had recovered from COVID-19.

V is TRBV21-1 and J is TRBJ2-7; the tabulated D call, TRBD1, remains unverified against the DNA. TRBV21-1 is described as a pseudogene. There are 12 residues in the CDR3. CDR3 residues: CASSKAGPGGYF. CDR3 bases: TGTGCCAGCAGCAAAGCGGGGCCAGGGGGGTACTTC.

This clonotype is deemed medium-sized. This chain links TRBV7-3 with TRBJ1-6, with D unclear. Germline-derived CDR1 and CDR2 are SGHTA and FQGTGA. Between the trimmed V and J ends, which lost 0 bases and 10 bases, there was a span of 7 bases. The CDR3 covers 13 residues. Written as DNA, the CDR3 is TGTGCCAGCAGCTTAACGGCGGGCTCACCCCTCCACTTT. Its protein product is CASSLTAGSPLHF.

In its sample, this clonotype ranks as medium-sized. This chain links TRBV20-1 with TRBJ1-5; 7 nucleotides line up with TRBD1. J lost 11 bases, V lost 6 bases, and 19 bases had no gene match. Germline V gene data show CDR1 as DFQATT and CDR2 as SNEGSKA (reference sequence). There are 15 residues in the CDR3. CDR3 protein: CSATEKQGHLGAQHF. The CDR3 nucleotides read TGCAGTGCGACGGAGAAACAGGGGCACCTGGGGGCCCAGCATTTT.

With regard to this clonotype: This sequence may be a read error, since a much larger clone differs from it by one base. CDR3 nucleotide sequence: TGTGTCAGCAGTTTATCGACGGGTGGATCACCCCTCCACTTT. Translating gives CVSSLSTGGSPLHF. The chain has TRBV27 and TRBJ1-6; D gene unclear. The CDR3 contains 14 residues. The germline gives CDR1 MNHEY, CDR2 SMNVEV (reference sequence).

The chain uses TRBV7-2 and TRBJ1-1; tentative D call: TRBD1 (6 bases). Trimming removed 4 bases at V and 1 base at J, with 13 bases between. CDR3 length: 15 amino acids. CDR1 and CDR2 from the germline V gene are SGHTA and FQGNSA. The CDR3 coding sequence is TGTGCCAGCAGCTCGGCCCGGGGGCAGAACACTGAAGCTTTCTTT. The encoded protein is CASSSARGQNTEAFF.

DNA of the CDR3: TGTGCCAGCAGTGAGACGCTAGCGGTAGAGACCCAGTACTTC. Protein product: CASSETLAVETQYF. V gene TRBV6-1 combines with J gene TRBJ2-5; 7 bases align to TRBD2. CDR1 and CDR2 (germline): MNHNS, SASEGT. Unmatched junction bases numbered 5, after V lost 3 bases and J lost 4 bases. The CDR3 contains 14 residues.

This clonotype was counted only a few times. V and J are TRBV28 and TRBJ1-3; TRBD1 matches 10 bases. V shed 5 bases and J 3 bases; nucleotides not matched to a gene: 13. The CDR3 is 18 residues long. Germline values: CDR1 MDHEN, CDR2 SYDVKM. CDR3 residues: CASSTFGTGDLGGNTIYF. The CDR3 DNA is TGTGCCAGCAGTACGTTTGGGACAGGGGATTTAGGTGGAAACACCATATATTTT.

This clonotype has only a few counts. The CDR3 coding sequence is TGTGCCAGCAGCTTAGCCGGTAGCGGGACCGGGGAGCTGTTTTTT. Its protein is CASSLAGSGTGELFF. The J gene is TRBJ2-2, the V gene TRBV11-3; 7 bases agree with TRBD2. The J segment lost 5 bases and the V segment lost 1 base, leaving 4 bases of the junction unmatched. This CDR3 has 15 residues. Germline values: CDR1 SGHNT, CDR2 YENEEA.

This clonotype was recorded a few times. The chain joins TRBV20-1 to TRBJ1-2; no firm D call. The CDR3 contains 14 residues. Germline loops: CDR1 DFQATT, CDR2 SNEGSKA (reference sequence). V was cut by 0 bases and J by 6 bases, with 14 bases left in between. This CDR3 is CSARDTLGWDGYTF. The CDR3 nucleotides read TGCAGTGCTAGAGATACCTTGGGGTGGGATGGCTACACCTTC.

By proportion, this clonotype is medium-sized. The chain combines TRBV7-2 with TRBJ1-5; TRBD1 might be the D (5 bases). Trimming cost V 1 base and J 10 bases, with 17 bases left between them. CDR1 is SGHTA, CDR2 FQGNSA, per germline. The CDR3 covers 15 residues. CDR3 residues: CASSLDFGDSNPQHF. The DNA for the CDR3 is TGTGCCAGCAGCTTAGACTTCGGGGACTCAAATCCCCAGCATTTT. The whole variable domain, remainder taken from reference TRBV7-2 and TRBJ1-5, is GAGVSQSPSNKVTEKGKDVELRCDPISGHTALYWYRQSLGQGLEFLIYFQGNSAPDKSGLPSDRFSAERTGGSVSTLTIQRTQQEDSAVYLCASSLDFGDSNPQHFGDGTRLSIL.

This clonotype rates as medium-sized. V gene TRBV15 combines with J gene TRBJ2-4; D not certain. Germline V CDR1 and CDR2: LNHNV, YYDKDF (reference sequence). The CDR3 has 17 amino acids. V lost 0 bases and J lost 0, with 12 bases in between. The DNA for the CDR3 is TGTGCCACCAGCAGAGATCGTAGGGCCGTAGCCAAAAACATTCAGTACTTC. Residues: CATSRDRRAVAKNIQYF.

This clonotype showed up just a few times. This chain links TRBV9 with TRBJ2-5; the D gene is possibly TRBD2 (5 bases). Germline CDR1 reads SGDLS; CDR2 reads YYNGEE. V lost 1 base, J lost 5 bases, and 12 bases lay in between. This CDR3 comprises 14 residues. CDR3: CASSVSGLAETQYF. The CDR3 coding sequence is TGTGCCAGCAGCGTATCCGGACTGGCGGAGACCCAGTACTTC.

This clonotype was seen more than once but under ten times. The chain carries TRBV7-8 and TRBJ2-3, with D perhaps TRBD1 (5 bases). Trimming shortened V by 1 base and J by 4 bases, and 12 bases separated the two germline ends. Germline CDR1 and CDR2: SGHVS and FQNEAQ. This CDR3 region has 15 residues. The CDR3 region is CASSLGQGYADTQYF. CDR3 bases: TGTGCCAGCAGCTTAGGGCAGGGATACGCAGATACGCAGTATTTT.

V and J are TRBV19 and TRBJ2-7; a weak D match, TRBD1 (5 bases). V lost 5 bases, J lost 7 bases, and 21 bases lay in between. The CDR3 covers 15 residues. The germline gives CDR1 LNHDA, CDR2 SQIVND (reference sequence). The DNA for the CDR3 is TGTGCCAGTAGTGGCTACCGGGCCTCTCCAGGGGAGCAGTACTTC. It yields the protein CASSGYRASPGEQYF.

This clonotype came up a few times. This chain links TRBV20-1 with TRBJ2-7; no firm D call. Trimming removed 2 bases at V and 6 bases at J, with 8 bases between. The CDR3 contains 11 residues. The germline gives CDR1 DFQATT, CDR2 SNEGSKA (reference sequence). This CDR3 is CSARLGSEQYF. As DNA, the CDR3 is TGCAGTGCTAGATTGGGGTCCGAGCAGTACTTC.

The chain joins TRBV7-2 to TRBJ2-5; 9 bases align to TRBD1. The CDR3 consists of 16 residues. The V and J ends lost 2 bases and 2 bases, in that order; junction bases with no gene match: 6. Germline assignment: CDR1 SGHTA and CDR2 FQGNSA. The CDR3 is CASSLRRTGVQETQYF. CDR3 DNA sequence: TGTGCCAGCAGCTTAAGGCGGACAGGGGTACAAGAGACCCAGTACTTC.

This clonotype counts as medium-sized. The chain joins TRBV20-1 to TRBJ1-6; no clear D. The ends were cut back, 0 bases at V and 10 bases at J, with 10 bases in the middle. The CDR3 runs to 13 residues. Germline CDR1 is DFQATT and CDR2 is SNEGSKA (reference sequence). The CDR3 sequence is CSAREGFRSPLHF. CDR3 bases: TGCAGTGCTAGAGAAGGGTTTCGGTCACCCCTCCACTTT.

The table lists this clonotype with a few counts. The V gene is TRBV7-8, the J gene TRBJ1-6; TRBD1 is a possible D gene (5 bases). CDR3 size: 16 residues. The ends were cut back, 5 bases at V and 10 bases at J, with 21 bases in the middle. Germline CDR1 SGHVS, CDR2 FQNEAQ. CDR3 protein: CASSGQGVGAGSPLHF. The CDR3 nucleotides read TGTGCCAGCAGCGGCCAAGGAGTAGGGGCCGGGTCACCCCTCCACTTT.